This passage covers 8 T cell receptor beta chains from one sample sequenced in a study of T cell responses to AZD1222 COVID-19 vaccine. Produced via immunoSEQ multiplex PCR; TCRdb's table is partial and in-frame only. The sample consists of around 140,000 clones, roughly 88% of them appearing once. The material was peripheral blood, obtained 28 days after the second AZD1222 dose. The receptors were sampled from an adult who received the AZD1222 COVID-19 vaccine.

This chain links TRBV7-9 with TRBJ1-3; 8 bases match TRBD1. This CDR3 comprises 15 residues. Trimming removed 4 bases from V and 4 bases from J; junction bases left unmatched: 6. Germline V gene lookup returns CDR1 SEHNR and CDR2 FQNEAQ (reference sequence). The CDR3 DNA reads TGTGCCAGCAGCTGGCAGGGGGCTTCAGGAAACACCATATATTTT. It is translated as CASSWQGASGNTIYF.

CDR3 coding DNA: TGTGCCAGCAGCTACGAAACTAGCATAGGTGAGCAGTTCTTC. Residues: CASSYETSIGEQFF. The V and J genes are TRBV5-4 and TRBJ2-1, with D possibly being TRBD2 (6 bases). This CDR3 region has 14 residues. Germline V lookup: CDR1 SGHNT, CDR2 YYREEE (reference sequence). The V and J ends lost 3 bases and 9 bases respectively, with 16 bases between them.

This sequence joins TRBV27 and TRBJ1-1, with TRBD1 matching over 7 bases. The CDR3 covers 15 residues. The germline CDR1 and CDR2 sequences are MNHEY and SMNVEV (reference sequence). The V gene end was trimmed by 3 bases and the J gene end by 5 bases; junction bases not matched to a gene: 9. CDR3 bases: TGTGCCAGCAGTTTCCGGACAGCCAGGGGGACTGAAGCTTTCTTT. This gives the protein CASSFRTARGTEAFF.

This chain connects TRBV30 to TRBJ1-2; weak D call: TRBD1 (6 bases). V was cut by 2 bases and J by 4 bases, with 20 bases left in between. The CDR3 extends over 16 amino acids. Germline-derived CDR1 and CDR2 are GTSNPN and SVGIG (reference sequence). The DNA for the CDR3 is TGTGCCTGGAGTCCCCCAATGACAGGTCAATCCTATGGCTACACCTTC. Translation: CAWSPPMTGQSYGYTF.

The J gene is TRBJ2-7, the V gene TRBV4-1; D might be TRBD1 or TRBD2, each matching 5 bases. Trimming removed 1 base at V and 5 bases at J, with 6 bases between. The CDR3 runs to 12 residues. Germline values: CDR1 MGHRA, CDR2 YSYEKL. In nucleotides, the CDR3 is TGCGCCAGCAGCCAAGGAGGGGACGAGCAGTACTTC. Amino acids: CASSQGGDEQYF.

The rearrangement joins TRBV7-6 to TRBJ1-1; 7 bases match TRBD1. Trimming took 2 bases from V and 6 from J; bases not matched to a gene: 3. Germline CDR1 and CDR2: SGHVS and FNYEAQ. There are 13 residues in the CDR3. The CDR3 spells CASSLSDRAEAFF. CDR3 sequence (DNA): TGTGCCAGCAGCTTAAGTGACAGGGCTGAAGCTTTCTTT.

V usage is TRBV29-1 and J usage is TRBJ1-2; the D gene is possibly TRBD1 (6 bases). V was cut by 5 bases and J by 4 bases, with 14 bases left in between. CDR1 is SQVTM and CDR2 is ANQGSEA in the germline V gene. The CDR3 totals 13 residues. The CDR3 spells CSVQQGVGYGYTF. Written as DNA, the CDR3 is TGCAGCGTTCAACAGGGTGTCGGCTATGGCTACACCTTC.

The chain carries TRBV24-1 and TRBJ2-3, with D possibly being TRBD1 (5 bases). CDR1 is KGHDR and CDR2 is SFDVKD in the germline V gene. CDR3 length: 16 amino acids. The V end was cut by 4 bases, the J end by 6 bases, with 19 bases between. In DNA form, the CDR3 reads TGTGCCACCAGTGACCCCCGGGCTAAAGGGGTGGATACGCAGTATTTT. Amino acids: CATSDPRAKGVDTQYF.